The clone carrying this T cell receptor (beta chain) was seen only once. As processed by the authors: For nucleated cells, counts were estimated from reference gene primer amplification. The repertoire was sequenced with immunoSEQ multiplex PCR; TCRdb's copy has only in-frame clones and lacks some. For V, J and clone size, that table is used; D and trimming come from the DNA. There are a few hundred thousand clones in the sample; more than 75% occur only once, and 7.4% lies in the top ten. The CDR3 extends over 13 amino acids. Germline CDR1 LGHDT, CDR2 YNNKEL (reference sequence). Trimming took off 0 bases at V and 8 bases at J, with 10 bases between the two ends. Participants reported their clinical history, and cohort assignment relied on those reports. This sample was taken from a study of blood T cell repertoires in COVID-19. At the level of the study: Collection of acute and convalescent COVID-19 samples took place in the United States, Italy and Spain. T cells, B-cell-depleted T cells, or PBMCs supplied cDNA or gDNA.

The material sequenced was PBMCs or T cells enriched from blood (not recorded which). The sequence was obtained from a woman aged 40 to 55 with acute COVID-19. The V call is TRBV3-1 (or the pseudogene TRBV3-2), the J call TRBJ1-2; D is unclear. CDR3 sequence: CASSQDTRTGYTF. The CDR3 DNA sequence: TGTGCCAGCAGCCAAGACACGCGAACGGGCTACACCTTC.